This T cell receptor (beta chain) was captured in a study of shared clonotypes between healthy human individuals. In regard to this clone: Its antigen is not identified.

Per the germline V gene, CDR1 is SGHTA and CDR2 is FQGNSA. Trimming cost V 6 bases and J 7 bases; bases outside gene matches: 9. CDR3 size: 15 residues. Study conclusions and caveats: At large depth, rarefaction still showed sorted-subset sequencing to be incomplete.

Assay: immunoSEQ multiplex PCR; the TCRdb copy retains only in-frame clones and omits some. The repertoire holds about 1.1 million clones, with roughly 77% as singletons. This receptor was obtained from a man between 18 and 29 years old in good health. Some clones in this sample may be carry-over from other donors' samples. The V and J genes are TRBV7-2 and TRBJ2-1; 10 nucleotides line up with TRBD2. Specimen: memory CD4+ T cells from PBMCs. The subset here: CD45RA-negative fraction. The CDR3 sequence is CASRAGGPIGNEQFF. The CDR3 DNA reads TGTGCCAGCAGAGCGGGAGGGCCTATAGGGAATGAGCAGTTCTTC.